This T cell receptor (beta chain) derives from a study of blood T cell repertoires in COVID-19. The CDR3 is 18 residues long. CDR1 and CDR2 from the germline V gene are ENHRY and SYGVKD. Trimming cost V 6 bases and J 4 bases; bases outside gene matches: 12. Measured with immunoSEQ multiplex PCR; TCRdb has only the in-frame clones, and not every one. The top ten clones hold 2% to 2.5% of a sample with 230,000 or so clones, about 79% of them seen once. The sequence was collected from a man between 35 and 55 years old who had recovered from COVID-19. The sequenced sample was peripheral blood. This chain uses TRBV10-3 with TRBJ2-7; TRBD2 matches 16 bases. CDR3: CAIRRSPGLAGGVYEQYF. The CDR3 DNA is TGTGCCATCAGGAGATCCCCGGGACTAGCGGGAGGGGTGTACGAGCAGTACTTC.